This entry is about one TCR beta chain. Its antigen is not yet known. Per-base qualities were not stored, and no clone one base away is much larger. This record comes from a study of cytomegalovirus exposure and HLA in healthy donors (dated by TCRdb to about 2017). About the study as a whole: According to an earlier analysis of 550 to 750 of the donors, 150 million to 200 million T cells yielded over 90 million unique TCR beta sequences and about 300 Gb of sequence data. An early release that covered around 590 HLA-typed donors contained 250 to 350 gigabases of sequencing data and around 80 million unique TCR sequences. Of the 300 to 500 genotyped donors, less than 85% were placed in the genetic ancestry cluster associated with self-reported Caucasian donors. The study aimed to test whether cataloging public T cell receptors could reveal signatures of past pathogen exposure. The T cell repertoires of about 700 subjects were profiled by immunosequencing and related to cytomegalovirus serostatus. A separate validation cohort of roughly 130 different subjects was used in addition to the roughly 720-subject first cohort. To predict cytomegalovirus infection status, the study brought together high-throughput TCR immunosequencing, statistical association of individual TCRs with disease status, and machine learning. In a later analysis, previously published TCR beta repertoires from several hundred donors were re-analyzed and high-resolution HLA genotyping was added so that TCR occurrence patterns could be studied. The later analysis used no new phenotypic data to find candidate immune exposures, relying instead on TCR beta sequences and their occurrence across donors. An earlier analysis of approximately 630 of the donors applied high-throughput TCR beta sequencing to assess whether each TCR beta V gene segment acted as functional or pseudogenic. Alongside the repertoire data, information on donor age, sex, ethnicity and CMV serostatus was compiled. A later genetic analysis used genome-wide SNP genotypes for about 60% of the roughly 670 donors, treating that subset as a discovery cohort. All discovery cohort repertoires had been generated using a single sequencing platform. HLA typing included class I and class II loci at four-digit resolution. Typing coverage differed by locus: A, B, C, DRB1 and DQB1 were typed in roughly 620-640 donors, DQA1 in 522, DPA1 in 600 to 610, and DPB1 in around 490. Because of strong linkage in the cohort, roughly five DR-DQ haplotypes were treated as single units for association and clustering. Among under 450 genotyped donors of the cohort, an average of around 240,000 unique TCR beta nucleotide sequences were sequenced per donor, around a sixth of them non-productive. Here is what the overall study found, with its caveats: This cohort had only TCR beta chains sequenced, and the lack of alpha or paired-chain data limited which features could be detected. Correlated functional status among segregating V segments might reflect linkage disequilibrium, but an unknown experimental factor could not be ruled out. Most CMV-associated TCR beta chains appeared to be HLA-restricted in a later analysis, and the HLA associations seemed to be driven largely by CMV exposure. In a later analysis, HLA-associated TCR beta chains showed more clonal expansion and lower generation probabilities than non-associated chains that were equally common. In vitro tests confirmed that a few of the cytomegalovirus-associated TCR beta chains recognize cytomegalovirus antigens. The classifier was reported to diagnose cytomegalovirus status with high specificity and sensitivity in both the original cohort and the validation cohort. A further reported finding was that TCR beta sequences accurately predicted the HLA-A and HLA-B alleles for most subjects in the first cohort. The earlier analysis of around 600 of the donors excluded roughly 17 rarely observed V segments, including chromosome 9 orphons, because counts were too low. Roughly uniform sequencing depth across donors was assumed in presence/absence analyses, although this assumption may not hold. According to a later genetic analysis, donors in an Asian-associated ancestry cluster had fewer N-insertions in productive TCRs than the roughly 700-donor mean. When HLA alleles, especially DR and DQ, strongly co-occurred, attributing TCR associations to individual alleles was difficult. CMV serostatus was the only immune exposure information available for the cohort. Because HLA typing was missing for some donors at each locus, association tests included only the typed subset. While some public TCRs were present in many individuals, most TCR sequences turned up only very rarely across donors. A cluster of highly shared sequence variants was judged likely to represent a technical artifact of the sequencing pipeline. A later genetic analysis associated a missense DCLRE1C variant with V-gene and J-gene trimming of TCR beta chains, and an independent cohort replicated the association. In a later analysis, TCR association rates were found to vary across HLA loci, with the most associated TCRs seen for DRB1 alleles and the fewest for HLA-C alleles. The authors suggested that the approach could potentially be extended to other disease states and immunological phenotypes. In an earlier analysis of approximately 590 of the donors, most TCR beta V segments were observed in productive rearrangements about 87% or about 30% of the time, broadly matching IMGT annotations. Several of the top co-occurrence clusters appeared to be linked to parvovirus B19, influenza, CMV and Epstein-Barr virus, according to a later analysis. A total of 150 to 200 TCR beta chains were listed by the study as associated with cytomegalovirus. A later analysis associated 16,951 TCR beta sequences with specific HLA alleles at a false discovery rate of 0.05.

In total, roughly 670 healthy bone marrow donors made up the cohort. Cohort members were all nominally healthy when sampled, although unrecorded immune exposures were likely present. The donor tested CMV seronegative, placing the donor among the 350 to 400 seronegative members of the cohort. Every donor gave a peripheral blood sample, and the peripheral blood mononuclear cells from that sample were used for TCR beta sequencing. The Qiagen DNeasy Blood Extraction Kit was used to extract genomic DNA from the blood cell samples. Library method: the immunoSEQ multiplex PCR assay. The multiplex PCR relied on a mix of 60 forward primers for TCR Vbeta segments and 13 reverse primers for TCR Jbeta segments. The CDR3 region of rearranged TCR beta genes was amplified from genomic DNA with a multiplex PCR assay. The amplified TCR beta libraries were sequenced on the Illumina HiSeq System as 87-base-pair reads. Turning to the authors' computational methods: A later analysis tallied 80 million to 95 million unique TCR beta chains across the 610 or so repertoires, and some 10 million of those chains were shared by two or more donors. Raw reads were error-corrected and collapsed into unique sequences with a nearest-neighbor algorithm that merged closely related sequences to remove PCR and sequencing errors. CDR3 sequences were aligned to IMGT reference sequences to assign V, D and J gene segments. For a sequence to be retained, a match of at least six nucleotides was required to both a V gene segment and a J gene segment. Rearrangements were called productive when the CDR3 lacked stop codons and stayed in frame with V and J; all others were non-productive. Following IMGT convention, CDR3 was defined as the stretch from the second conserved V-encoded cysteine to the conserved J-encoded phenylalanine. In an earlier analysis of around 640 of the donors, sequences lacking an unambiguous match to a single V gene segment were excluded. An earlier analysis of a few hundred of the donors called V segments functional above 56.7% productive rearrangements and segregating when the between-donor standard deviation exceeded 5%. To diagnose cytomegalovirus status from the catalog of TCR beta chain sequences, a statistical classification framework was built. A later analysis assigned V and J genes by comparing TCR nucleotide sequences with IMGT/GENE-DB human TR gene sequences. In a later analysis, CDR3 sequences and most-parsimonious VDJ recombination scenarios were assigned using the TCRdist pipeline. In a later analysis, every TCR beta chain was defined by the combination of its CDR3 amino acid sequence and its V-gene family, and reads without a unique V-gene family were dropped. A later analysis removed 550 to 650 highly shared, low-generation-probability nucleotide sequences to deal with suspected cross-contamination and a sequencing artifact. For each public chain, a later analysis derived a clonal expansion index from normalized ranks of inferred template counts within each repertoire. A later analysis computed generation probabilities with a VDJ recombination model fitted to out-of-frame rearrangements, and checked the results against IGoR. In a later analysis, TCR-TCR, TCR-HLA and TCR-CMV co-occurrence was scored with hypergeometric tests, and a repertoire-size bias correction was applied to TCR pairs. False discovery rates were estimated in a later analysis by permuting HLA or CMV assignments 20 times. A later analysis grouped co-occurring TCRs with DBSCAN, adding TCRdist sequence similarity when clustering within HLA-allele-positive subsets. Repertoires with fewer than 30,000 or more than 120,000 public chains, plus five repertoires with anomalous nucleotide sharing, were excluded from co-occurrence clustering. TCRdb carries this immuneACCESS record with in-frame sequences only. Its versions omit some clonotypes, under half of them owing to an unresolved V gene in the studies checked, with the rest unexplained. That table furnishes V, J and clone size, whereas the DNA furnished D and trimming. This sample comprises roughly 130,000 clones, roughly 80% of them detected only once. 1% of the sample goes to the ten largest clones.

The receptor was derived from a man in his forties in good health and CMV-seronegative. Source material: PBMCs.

The CDR3 protein: CASSANSLSYEQYF. The DNA sequence is TGTGCCAGCAGCGCTAACAGCCTCTCCTACGAGCAGTACTTC. The rearrangement joined TRBV9 to TRBJ2-7, with no D gene named confidently. V loses 3 bases of germline sequence and J loses 0 bases, and the interval between the two ends is 10 bases. CDR1 SGDLS and CDR2 YYNGEE are derived from the germline V gene. CDR3 length: 14 amino acids, cysteine to phenylalanine. Only the CDR3 DNA is retained, 42 bases long and in frame from the first base.